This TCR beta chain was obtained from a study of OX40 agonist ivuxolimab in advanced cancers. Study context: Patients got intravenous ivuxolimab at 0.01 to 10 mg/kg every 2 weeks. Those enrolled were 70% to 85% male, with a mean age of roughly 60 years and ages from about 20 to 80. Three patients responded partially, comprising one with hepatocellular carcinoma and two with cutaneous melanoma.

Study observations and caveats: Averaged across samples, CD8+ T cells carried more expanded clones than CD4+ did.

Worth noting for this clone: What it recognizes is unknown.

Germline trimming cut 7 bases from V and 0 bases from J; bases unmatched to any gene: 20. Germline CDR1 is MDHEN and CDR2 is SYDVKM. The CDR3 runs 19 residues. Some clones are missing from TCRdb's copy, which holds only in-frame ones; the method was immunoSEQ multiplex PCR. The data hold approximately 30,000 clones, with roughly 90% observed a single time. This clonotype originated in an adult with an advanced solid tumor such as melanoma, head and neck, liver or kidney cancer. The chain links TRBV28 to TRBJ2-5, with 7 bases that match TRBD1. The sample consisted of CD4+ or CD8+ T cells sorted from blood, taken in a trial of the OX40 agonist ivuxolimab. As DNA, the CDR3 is TGTGCCAGCAAGAGGGTGACAGGGTCTACGACCTTGTACCAAGAGACCCAGTACTTC. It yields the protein CASKRVTGSTTLYQETQYF.